This TCR beta chain was sequenced for a study of neurological immune-mediated disorders. Study-wide background: Secondary progressive disease was present in 3, and relapsing-remitting disease in roughly 30, of the approximately 35 multiple sclerosis patients.

TCRdb reanalysed the 5' RACE reads using MiXCR and keeps one entry per CDR3 protein. The sample holds 39,000 or so distinct CDR3 sequences; 2% to 3% are singletons and the top ten take roughly an eighth. This clonotype has a count of ten or more. The antigen remains unidentified. The study's findings and limits: Among expanded clones, no CDR3 amino acid sequences were shared across subjects, a pattern suggesting private repertoires in all groups. The greatest TCR clonal expansion occurred in HTLV-1-associated myelopathy and the least in multiple sclerosis, which fell below healthy controls.

The CDR3 has 14 residues. Germline CDR1 and CDR2: DFQATT and SNEGSKA (reference sequence). Losses at the gene ends were 3 bases for V and 4 bases for J; bases not matched to a gene: 7. V and J are TRBV20-1 and TRBJ2-7, with TRBD2 matching over 9 bases. The sequence came from a man between 25 and 39 years old with multiple sclerosis. The specimen was PBMCs. The CDR3, as DNA: TGCAGTGCTAGTCTCCCGGGACTAGCTTACGAGCAGTACTTC. Its translation: CSASLPGLAYEQYF.